This TCR beta chain was documented in a study of blood T cell repertoires in COVID-19. Sequenced by immunoSEQ multiplex PCR; TCRdb stores in-frame clones only, minus some. The sample contains 200,000 to 250,000 clones, 88% of which appear only once. This receptor was taken from a man aged 70 or older with acute or convalescent COVID-19. Sequencing was done on a sample of peripheral blood.

For the CDR3, the DNA is TGTGCCAGCAGTTCCATAAGCGAAGGGAGCGGCTACAATGAGCAGTTCTTC. Translating it yields CASSSISEGSGYNEQFF. The genes are TRBV27 and TRBJ2-1, with TRBD2 as a possible D gene (5 bases). The CDR3 extends over 17 amino acids. From germline, CDR1 is MNHEY and CDR2 SMNVEV (reference sequence). V was shortened by 4 bases and J by 3 bases, with 19 bases between the two germline ends.